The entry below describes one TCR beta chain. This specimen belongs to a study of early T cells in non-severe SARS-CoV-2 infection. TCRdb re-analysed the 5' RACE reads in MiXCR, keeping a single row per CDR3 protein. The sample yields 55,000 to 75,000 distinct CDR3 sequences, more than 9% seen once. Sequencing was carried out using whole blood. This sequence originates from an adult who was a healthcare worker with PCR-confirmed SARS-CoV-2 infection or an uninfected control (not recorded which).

Here the CDR3 reads CASSQYASTQYF. The CDR3 DNA reads as TGTGCCAGCAGCCAATATGCCAGCACGCAGTATTTT. The gene calls are TRBV3-1 and TRBJ2-3; no clear D gene. Germline V gives CDR1 LGHDT, CDR2 YNNKEL (reference sequence). V lost 2 bases and J lost 9, with 9 bases in between. The CDR3 sequence is 12 residues long.